The 2 T cell receptor beta chains given below trace back to one sample, sequenced in a study of cytomegalovirus exposure and HLA in healthy donors. With 60 Vbeta and 13 Jbeta primers, the PCR was carried out. The protocol was immunoSEQ multiplex PCR, while the TCRdb copy is restricted to in-frame clones and leaves out a portion. The sample includes about 160,000 clones, 60% to 80% seen only once; the top ten take more than 0.75%. The sample consisted of PBMCs. Receptors originate from a woman aged 45 to 65 in good health and CMV-seropositive.

This chain links TRBV9 with TRBJ1-1; 7 bases agree with TRBD1. The CDR3 covers 15 residues. V shed 4 bases, J shed 3 bases, and the junction held 9 bases outside the gene matches. From germline, CDR1 is SGDLS and CDR2 YYNGEE. The CDR3 DNA reads as TGTGCCAGCAGCTCAACAGGGGCCGGGTACACTGAAGCTTTCTTT. Its protein product is CASSSTGAGYTEAFF. The full variable domain, in which reference TRBV9 and TRBJ1-1 provide the parts outside the CDR3, is DSGVTQTPKHLITATGQRVTLRCSPRSGDLSVYWYQQSLDQGLQFLIQYYNGEERAKGNILERFSAQQFPDLHSELNLSSLELGDSALYFCASSSTGAGYTEAFFGQGTRLTVV.

This chain connects TRBV9 to TRBJ2-3, with a tentative D call TRBD1 (5 bases). Germline V gene data show CDR1 as SGDLS and CDR2 as YYNGEE. CDR3 size: 13 residues. Trimming removed 3 bases at V and 1 base at J, with 6 bases between. In nucleotides, the CDR3 is TGTGCCAGCAGCGAAGGGGGCACAGATACGCAGTATTTT. This gives the protein CASSEGGTDTQYF.